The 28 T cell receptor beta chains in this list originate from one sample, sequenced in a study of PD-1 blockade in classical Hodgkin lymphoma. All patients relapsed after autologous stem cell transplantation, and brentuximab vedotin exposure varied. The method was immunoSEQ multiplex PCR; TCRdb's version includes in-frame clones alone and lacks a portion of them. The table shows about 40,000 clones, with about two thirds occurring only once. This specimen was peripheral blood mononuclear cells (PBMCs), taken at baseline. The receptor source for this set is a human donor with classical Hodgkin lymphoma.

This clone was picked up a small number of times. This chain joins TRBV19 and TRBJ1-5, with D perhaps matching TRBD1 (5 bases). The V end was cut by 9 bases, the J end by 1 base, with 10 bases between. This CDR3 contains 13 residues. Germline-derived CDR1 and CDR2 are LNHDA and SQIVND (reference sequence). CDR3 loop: CASDGDSNQPQHF. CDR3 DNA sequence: TGTGCCAGCGATGGGGACAGCAATCAGCCCCAGCATTTT.

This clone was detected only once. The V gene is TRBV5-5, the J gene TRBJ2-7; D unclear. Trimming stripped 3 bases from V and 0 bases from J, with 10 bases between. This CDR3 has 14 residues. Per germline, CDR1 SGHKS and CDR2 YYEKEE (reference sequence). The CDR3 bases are TGTGCCAGCAGCTCGGACCAAGTCTCCTACGAGCAGTACTTC. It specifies CASSSDQVSYEQYF.

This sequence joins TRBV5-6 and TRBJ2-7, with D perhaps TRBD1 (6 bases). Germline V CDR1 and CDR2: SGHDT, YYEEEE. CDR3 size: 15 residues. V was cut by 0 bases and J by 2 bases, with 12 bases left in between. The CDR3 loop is CASSLAGAETYEQYF. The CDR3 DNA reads TGTGCCAGCAGCTTGGCAGGGGCAGAAACCTACGAGCAGTACTTC. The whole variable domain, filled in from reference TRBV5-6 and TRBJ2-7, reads DAGVTQSPTHLIKTRGQQVTLRCSPKSGHDTVSWYQQALGQGPQFIFQYYEEEERQRGNFPDRFSGHQFPNYSSELNVNALLLGDSALYLCASSLAGAETYEQYFGPGTRLTVT.

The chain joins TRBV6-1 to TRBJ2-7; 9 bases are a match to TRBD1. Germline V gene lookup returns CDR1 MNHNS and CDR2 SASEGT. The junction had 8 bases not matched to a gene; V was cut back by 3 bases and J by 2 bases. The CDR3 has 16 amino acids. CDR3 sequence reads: CASSDWAGTGTYEQYF. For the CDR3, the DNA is TGTGCCAGCAGTGACTGGGCGGGGACAGGGACCTACGAGCAGTACTTC.

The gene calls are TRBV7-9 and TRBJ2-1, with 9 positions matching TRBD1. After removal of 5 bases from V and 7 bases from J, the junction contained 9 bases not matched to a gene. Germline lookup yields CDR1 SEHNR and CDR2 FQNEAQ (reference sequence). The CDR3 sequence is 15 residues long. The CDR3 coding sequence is TGTGCCAGCAGCCGCGGACAGGGGACGTTTAATGAGCAGTTCTTC. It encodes CASSRGQGTFNEQFF.

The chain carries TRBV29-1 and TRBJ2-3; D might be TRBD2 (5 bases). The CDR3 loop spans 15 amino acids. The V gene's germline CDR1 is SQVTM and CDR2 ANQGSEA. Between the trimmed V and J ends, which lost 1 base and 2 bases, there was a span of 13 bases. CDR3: CSVEGGARATDTQYF. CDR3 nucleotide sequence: TGCAGCGTTGAAGGGGGAGCGCGTGCCACAGATACGCAGTATTTT.

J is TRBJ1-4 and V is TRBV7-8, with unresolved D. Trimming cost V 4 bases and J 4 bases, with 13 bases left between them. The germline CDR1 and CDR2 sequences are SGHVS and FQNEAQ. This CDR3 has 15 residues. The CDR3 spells CASSSPRVLNEKLFF. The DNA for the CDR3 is TGTGCCAGCAGCTCCCCAAGAGTACTTAATGAAAAACTGTTTTTT.

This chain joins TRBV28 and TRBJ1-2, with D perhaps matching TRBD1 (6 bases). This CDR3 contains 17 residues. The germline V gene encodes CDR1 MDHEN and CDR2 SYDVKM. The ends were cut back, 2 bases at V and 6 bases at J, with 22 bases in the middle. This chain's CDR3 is CASSLLFDRTLRDGYTF. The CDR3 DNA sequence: TGTGCCAGCAGTTTACTGTTCGACAGGACACTAAGGGATGGCTACACCTTC.

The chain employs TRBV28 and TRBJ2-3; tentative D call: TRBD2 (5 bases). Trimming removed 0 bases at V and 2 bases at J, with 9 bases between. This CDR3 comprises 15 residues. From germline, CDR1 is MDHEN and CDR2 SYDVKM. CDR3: CASSLWARATDTQYF. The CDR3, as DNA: TGTGCCAGCAGTTTATGGGCGAGGGCCACAGATACGCAGTATTTT.

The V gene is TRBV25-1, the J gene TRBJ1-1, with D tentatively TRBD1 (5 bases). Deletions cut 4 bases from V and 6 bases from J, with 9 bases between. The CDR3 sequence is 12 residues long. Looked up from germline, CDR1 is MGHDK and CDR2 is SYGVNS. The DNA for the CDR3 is TGTGCCAGCAGTGCCGGGACGCCTGAAGCTTTCTTT. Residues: CASSAGTPEAFF.

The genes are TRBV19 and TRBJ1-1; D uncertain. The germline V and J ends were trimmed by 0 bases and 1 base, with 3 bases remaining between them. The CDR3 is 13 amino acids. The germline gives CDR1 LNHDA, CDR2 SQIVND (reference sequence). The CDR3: CASSIDWNTEAFF. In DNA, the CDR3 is TGTGCCAGTAGTATAGATTGGAACACTGAAGCTTTCTTT.

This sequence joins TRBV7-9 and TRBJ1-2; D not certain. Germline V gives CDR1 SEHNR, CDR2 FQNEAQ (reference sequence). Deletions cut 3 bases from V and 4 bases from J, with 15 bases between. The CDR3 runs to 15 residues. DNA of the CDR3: TGTGCCAGCAGCTTTGCTACAGAGACCTTCTATGGCTACACCTTC. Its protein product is CASSFATETFYGYTF.

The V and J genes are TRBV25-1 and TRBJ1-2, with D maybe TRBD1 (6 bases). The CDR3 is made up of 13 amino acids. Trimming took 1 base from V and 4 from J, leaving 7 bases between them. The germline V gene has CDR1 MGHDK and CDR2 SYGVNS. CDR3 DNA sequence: TGTGCCAGCAGTGAATCGGACAGCTATGGCTACACCTTC. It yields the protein CASSESDSYGYTF.

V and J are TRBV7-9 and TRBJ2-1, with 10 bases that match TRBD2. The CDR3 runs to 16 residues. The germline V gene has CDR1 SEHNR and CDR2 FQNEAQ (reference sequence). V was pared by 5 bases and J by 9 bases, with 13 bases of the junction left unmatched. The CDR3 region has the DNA TGTGCCAGCAGCCCGGAGAGCGGGAGGGCCCAGGTTGAGCAGTTCTTC. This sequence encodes CASSPESGRAQVEQFF.

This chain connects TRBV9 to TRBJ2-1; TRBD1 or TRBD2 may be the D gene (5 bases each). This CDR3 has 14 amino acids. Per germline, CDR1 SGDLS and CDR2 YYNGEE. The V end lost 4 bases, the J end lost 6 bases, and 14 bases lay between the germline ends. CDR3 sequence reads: CASSSSGTFNEQFF. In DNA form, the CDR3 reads TGTGCCAGCAGCTCCTCCGGGACCTTCAATGAGCAGTTCTTC.

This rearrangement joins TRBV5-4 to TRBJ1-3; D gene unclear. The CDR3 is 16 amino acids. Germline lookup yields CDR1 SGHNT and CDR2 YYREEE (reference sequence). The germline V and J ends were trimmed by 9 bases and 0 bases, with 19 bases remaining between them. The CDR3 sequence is CATLRRPTSSGNTIYF. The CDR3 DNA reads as TGTGCCACGCTAAGGCGGCCGACCAGCTCTGGAAACACCATATATTTT.

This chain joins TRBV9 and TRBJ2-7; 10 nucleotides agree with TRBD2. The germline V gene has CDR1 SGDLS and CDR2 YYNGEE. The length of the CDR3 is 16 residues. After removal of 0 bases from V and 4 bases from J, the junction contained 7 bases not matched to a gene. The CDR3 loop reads CASSVGALAGDYEQYF. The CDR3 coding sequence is TGTGCCAGCAGCGTAGGTGCCCTAGCGGGGGATTACGAGCAGTACTTC.

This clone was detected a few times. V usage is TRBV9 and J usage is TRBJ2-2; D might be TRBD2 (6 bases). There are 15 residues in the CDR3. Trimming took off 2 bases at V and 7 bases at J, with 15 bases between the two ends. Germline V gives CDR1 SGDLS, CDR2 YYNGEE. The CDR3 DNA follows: TGTGCCAGCAGCGTTAGGACCCGCGGGGACGGGGAGCTGTTTTTT. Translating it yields CASSVRTRGDGELFF.

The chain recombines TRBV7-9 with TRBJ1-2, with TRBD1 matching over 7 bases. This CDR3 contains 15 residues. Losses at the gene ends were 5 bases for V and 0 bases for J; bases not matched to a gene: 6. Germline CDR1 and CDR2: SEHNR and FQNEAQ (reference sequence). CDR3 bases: TGTGCCAGCAGCCCCCGGACAGGTACTAACTATGGCTACACCTTC. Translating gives CASSPRTGTNYGYTF.

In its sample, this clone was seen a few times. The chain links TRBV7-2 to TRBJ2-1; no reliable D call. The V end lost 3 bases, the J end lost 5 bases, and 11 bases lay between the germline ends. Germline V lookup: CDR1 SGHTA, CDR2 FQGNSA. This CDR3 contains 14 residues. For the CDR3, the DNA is TGTGCCAGCAGCTTCTACTCCTACGACAATGAGCAGTTCTTC. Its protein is CASSFYSYDNEQFF.

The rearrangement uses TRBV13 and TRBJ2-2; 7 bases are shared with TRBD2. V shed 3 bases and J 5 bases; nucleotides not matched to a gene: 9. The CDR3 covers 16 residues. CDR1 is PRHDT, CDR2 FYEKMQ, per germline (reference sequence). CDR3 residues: CASSFYRGDRTGELFF. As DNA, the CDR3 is TGTGCCAGCAGCTTTTATCGGGGGGATAGGACCGGGGAGCTGTTTTTT. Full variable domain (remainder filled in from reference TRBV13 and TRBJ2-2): AAGVIQSPRHLIKEKRETATLKCYPIPRHDTVYWYQQGPGQDPQFLISFYEKMQSDKGSIPDRFSAQQFSDYHSELNMSSLELGDSALYFCASSFYRGDRTGELFFGEGSRLTVL.

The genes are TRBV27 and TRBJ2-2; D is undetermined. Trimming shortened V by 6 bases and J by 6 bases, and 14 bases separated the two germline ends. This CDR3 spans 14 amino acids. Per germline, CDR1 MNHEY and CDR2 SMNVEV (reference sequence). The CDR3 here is CASRATVSPGELFF. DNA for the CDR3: TGTGCCAGCAGAGCCACCGTGTCCCCCGGGGAGCTGTTTTTT.

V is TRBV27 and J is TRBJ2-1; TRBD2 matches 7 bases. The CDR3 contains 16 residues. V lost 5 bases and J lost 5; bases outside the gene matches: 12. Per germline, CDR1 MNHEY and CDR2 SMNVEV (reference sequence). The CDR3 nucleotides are TGTGCCAGCAGTACCCACACCGGGACTACTAACAATGAGCAGTTCTTC. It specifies CASSTHTGTTNNEQFF.

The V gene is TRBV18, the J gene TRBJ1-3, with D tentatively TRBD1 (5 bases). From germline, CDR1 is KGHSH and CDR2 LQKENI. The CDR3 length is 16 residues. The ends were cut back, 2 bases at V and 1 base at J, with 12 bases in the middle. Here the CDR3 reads CASSPVEGLSGNTIYF. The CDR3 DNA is TGTGCCAGCTCACCAGTCGAGGGGTTATCTGGAAACACCATATATTTT.

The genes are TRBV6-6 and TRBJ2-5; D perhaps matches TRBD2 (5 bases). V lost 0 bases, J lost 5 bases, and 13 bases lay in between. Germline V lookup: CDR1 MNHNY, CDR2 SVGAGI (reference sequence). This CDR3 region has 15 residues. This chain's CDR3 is CASSYSTGSSETQYF. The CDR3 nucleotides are TGTGCCAGCAGTTACTCTACGGGGTCCAGTGAGACCCAGTACTTC.

The CDR3: CASVLPLRGNEQYF. CDR3 bases: TGTGCCAGCGTGCTCCCACTCAGGGGCAACGAGCAGTACTTC. This chain joins TRBV7-7 and TRBJ2-7, with TRBD1 as a possible D gene (6 bases). The CDR3 extends over 14 amino acids. Germline loops: CDR1 SSHAT, CDR2 FNYEAQ (reference sequence). Deletions cut 8 bases from V and 5 bases from J, with 19 bases between.

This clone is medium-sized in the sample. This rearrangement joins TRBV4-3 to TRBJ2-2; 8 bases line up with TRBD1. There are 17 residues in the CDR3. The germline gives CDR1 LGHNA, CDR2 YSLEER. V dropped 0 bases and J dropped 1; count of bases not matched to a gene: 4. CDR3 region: CASSQDYDRGNTGELFF. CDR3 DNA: TGCGCCAGCAGCCAAGATTACGACAGGGGGAACACCGGGGAGCTGTTTTTT.

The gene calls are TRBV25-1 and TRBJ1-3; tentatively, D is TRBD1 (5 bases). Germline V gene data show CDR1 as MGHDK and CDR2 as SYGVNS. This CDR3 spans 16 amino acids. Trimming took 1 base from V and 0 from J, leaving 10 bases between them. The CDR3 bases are TGTGCCAGCAGTGAATCGGAGGGGAGCTCTGGAAACACCATATATTTT. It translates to CASSESEGSSGNTIYF.